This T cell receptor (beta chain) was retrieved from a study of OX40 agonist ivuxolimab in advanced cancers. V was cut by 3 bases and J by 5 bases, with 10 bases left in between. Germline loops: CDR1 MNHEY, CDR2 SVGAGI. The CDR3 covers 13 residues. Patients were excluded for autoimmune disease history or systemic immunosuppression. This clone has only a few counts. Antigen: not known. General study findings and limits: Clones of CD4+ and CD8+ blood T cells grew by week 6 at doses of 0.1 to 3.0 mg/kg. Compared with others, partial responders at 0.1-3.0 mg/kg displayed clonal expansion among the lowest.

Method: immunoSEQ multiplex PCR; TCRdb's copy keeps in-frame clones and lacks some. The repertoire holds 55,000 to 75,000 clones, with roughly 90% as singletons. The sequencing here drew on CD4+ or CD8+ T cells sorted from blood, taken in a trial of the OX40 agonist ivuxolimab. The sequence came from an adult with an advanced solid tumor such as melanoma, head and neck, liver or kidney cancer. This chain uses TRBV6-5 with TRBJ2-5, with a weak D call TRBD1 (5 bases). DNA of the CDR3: TGTGCCAGCAGTTATACAGGCACGGAGACCCAGTACTTC. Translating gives CASSYTGTETQYF.